This entry lists 9 T cell receptor beta chains sequenced from one sample in a study of control samples from healthy donors and cancer patients. TCRdb keeps only in-frame clones here, not all; method: immunoSEQ multiplex PCR. Of about 170,000 clones in the sample, 91% are singletons; the top ten hold approximately 1.5%. The sample taken for sequencing was blood. The receptors originated from a woman in her 30s in good health.

CDR3 amino acids: CASSYSSGSGGATDTQYF. CDR3 in DNA: TGTGCCAGCAGTTACTCGAGTGGTAGCGGGGGGGCCACAGATACGCAGTATTTT. The genes are TRBV6-2 or TRBV6-3 and TRBJ2-3; 11 nucleotides agree with TRBD2. Germline CDR1 is MNHEY and CDR2 is SVGEGT. V dropped 0 bases and J dropped 2; count of bases not matched to a gene: 7. This CDR3 is 18 amino acids long.

Worth noting for this clone: One end of the junction fails to match germline, which may point to a read error. This chain links TRBV5-1 with TRBJ1-3; no clear D gene. Per the germline V gene, CDR1 is SGHRS and CDR2 is YFSETQ. The CDR3 extends over 13 amino acids. The CDR3 region is CASRLDSGNTIYF. As DNA, the CDR3 is TGCGCCAGCAGGTTGGACTCTGGAAACACCATATATTTT. The full variable domain, with the rest looked up from reference TRBV5-1 and TRBJ1-3, is KAGVTQTPRYLIKTRGQQVTLSCSPISGHRSVSWYQQTPGQGLQFLFEYFSETQRNKGNFPGRFSGRQFSNSRSEMNVSTLELGDSALYLCASRLDSGNTIYFGEGSWLTVV.

J is TRBJ2-2 and V is TRBV11-2; TRBD2 might be the D (6 bases). The ends were cut back, 5 bases at V and 1 base at J, with 11 bases in the middle. The CDR3 consists of 15 residues. CDR1 and CDR2 (germline): SGHAT, FQNNGV. CDR3 residues: CASSTISGNTGELFF. For the CDR3, the DNA is TGTGCCAGCAGCACGATTAGCGGGAACACCGGGGAGCTGTTTTTT.

The chain couples TRBV19 to TRBJ1-3; D is possibly TRBD1 (6 bases). The germline gives CDR1 LNHDA, CDR2 SQIVND (reference sequence). The CDR3 is 14 residues long. V dropped 7 bases and J dropped 0 bases, with 10 bases sitting between them. CDR3: CASTRDNSGNTIYF. In DNA, the CDR3 is TGTGCCAGTACCCGGGACAACTCTGGAAACACCATATATTTT.

The chain combines TRBV7-2 with TRBJ2-3; 9 bases are shared with TRBD2. J was trimmed by 1 base and V by 2 bases; bases with no gene match: 4. The CDR3 extends over 16 amino acids. Germline CDR1 SGHTA, CDR2 FQGNSA. The CDR3 bases are TGTGCCAGCAGCTTAAGTTTAGCGGGGGGCACAGATACGCAGTATTTT. Protein product: CASSLSLAGGTDTQYF. Looking up the rest from reference TRBV7-2 and TRBJ2-3 gives the full variable domain: GAGVSQSPSNKVTEKGKDVELRCDPISGHTALYWYRQSLGQGLEFLIYFQGNSAPDKSGLPSDRFSAERTGGSVSTLTIQRTQQEDSAVYLCASSLSLAGGTDTQYFGPGTRLTVL.

The chain employs TRBV7-9 and TRBJ2-7, with 11 bases identical to TRBD1. There are 15 residues in the CDR3. After removal of 3 bases from V and 2 bases from J, the junction contained 3 bases not matched to a gene. Germline CDR1 SEHNR, CDR2 FQNEAQ (reference sequence). The CDR3 loop is CASSFPGQGAYEQYF. As DNA, the CDR3 is TGTGCCAGCAGCTTCCCGGGACAGGGGGCCTACGAGCAGTACTTC.

The rearrangement uses TRBV7-6 and TRBJ2-2, with TRBD2 matching over 12 bases. The germline gives CDR1 SGHVS, CDR2 FNYEAQ. The CDR3 contains 18 residues. Trimming took 2 bases from V and 0 from J; bases not matched to a gene: 4. Written as DNA, the CDR3 is TGTGCCAGCAGCTTACGACTAGCGGGAGCTCCGAACACCGGGGAGCTGTTTTTT. As protein: CASSLRLAGAPNTGELFF.

The chain carries TRBV20-1 and TRBJ2-7; D perhaps matches TRBD2 (6 bases). Germline CDR1 and CDR2: DFQATT and SNEGSKA (reference sequence). V gave up 3 bases and J gave up 0 bases, with 12 bases separating them. This CDR3 contains 14 residues. The DNA for the CDR3 is TGCAGTGCTAGTCGGGACTCGAGCTCCTACGAGCAGTACTTC. Residues: CSASRDSSSYEQYF.

The rearrangement links TRBV11-3 to TRBJ2-1; 7 nucleotides match TRBD2. The V segment lost 5 bases and the J segment 5 bases; nucleotides outside the gene matches: 3. Germline V gene sequence: CDR1 SGHNT, CDR2 YENEEA. The CDR3 covers 13 residues. The CDR3 protein is CASSRTSDNEQFF. Here the CDR3 DNA reads TGTGCCAGCAGCCGGACTAGTGACAATGAGCAGTTCTTC.